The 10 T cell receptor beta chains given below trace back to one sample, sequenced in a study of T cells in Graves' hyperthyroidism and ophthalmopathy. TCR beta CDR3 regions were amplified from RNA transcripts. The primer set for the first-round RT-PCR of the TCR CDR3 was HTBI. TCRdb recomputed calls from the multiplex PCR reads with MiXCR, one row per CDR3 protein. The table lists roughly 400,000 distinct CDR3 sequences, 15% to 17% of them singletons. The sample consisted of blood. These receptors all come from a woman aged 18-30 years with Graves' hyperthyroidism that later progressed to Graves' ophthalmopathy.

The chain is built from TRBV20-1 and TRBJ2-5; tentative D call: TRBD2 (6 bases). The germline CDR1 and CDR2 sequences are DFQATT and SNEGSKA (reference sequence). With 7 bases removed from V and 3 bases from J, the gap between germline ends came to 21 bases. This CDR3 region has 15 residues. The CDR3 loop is CSVTRISGRKETQYF. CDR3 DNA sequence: TGCAGTGTCACGAGAATTTCCGGGAGAAAAGAGACCCAGTACTTC.

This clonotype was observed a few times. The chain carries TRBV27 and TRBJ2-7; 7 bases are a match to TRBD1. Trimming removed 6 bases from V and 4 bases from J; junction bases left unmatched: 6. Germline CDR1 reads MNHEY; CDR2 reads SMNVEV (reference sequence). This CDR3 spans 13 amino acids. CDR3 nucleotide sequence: TGTGCCAGCAGCTATAAGACAGGGTACGAGCAGTACTTC. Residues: CASSYKTGYEQYF.

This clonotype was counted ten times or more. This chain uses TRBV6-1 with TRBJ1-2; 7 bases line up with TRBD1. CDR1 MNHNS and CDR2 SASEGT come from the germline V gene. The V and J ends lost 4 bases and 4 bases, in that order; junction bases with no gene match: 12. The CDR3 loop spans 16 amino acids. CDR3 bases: TGTGCCAGCAGTGCCACCGGGACAGCTAAGGCCTATGGCTACACCTTC. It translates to CASSATGTAKAYGYTF.

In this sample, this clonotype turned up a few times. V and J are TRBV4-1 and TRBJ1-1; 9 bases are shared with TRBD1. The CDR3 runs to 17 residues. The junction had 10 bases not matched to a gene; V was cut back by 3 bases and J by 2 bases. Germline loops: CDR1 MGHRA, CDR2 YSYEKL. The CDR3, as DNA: TGCGCCAGCAGCCATCCTCTTGGGACAGGGCCTAACACTGAAGCTTTCTTT. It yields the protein CASSHPLGTGPNTEAFF.

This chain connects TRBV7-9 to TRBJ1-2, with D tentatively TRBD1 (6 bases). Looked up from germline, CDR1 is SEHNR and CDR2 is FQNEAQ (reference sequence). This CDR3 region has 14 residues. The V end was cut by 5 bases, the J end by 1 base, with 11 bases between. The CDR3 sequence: CASSPDSFNYGYTF. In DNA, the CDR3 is TGTGCCAGCAGCCCGGACAGCTTTAACTATGGCTACACCTTC.

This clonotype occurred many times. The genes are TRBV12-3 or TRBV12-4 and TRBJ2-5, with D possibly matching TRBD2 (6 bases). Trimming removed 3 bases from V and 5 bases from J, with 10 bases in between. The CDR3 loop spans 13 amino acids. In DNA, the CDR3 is TGTGCCAGCAGTTTCGGGAGCGGGGAGACCCAGTACTTC. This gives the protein CASSFGSGETQYF.

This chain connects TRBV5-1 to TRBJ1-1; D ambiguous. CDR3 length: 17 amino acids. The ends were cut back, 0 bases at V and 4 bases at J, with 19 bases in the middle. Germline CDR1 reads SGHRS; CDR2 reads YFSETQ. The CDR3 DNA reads TGCGCCAGCAGCTTGGAAGGGTCGTTAGGTGCGGTCACTGAAGCTTTCTTT. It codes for CASSLEGSLGAVTEAFF.

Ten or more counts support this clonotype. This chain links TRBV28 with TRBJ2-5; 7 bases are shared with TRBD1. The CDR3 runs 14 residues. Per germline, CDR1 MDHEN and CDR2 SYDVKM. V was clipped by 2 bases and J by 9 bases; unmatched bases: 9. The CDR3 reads CASSLGDPRGSQYF. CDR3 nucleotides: TGTGCCAGCAGTTTAGGGGACCCCAGGGGGTCCCAGTACTTC.

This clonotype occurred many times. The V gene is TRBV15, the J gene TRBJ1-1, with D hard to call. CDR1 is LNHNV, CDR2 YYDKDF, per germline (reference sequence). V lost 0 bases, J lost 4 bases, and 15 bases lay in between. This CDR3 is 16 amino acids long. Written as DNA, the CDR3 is TGTGCCACCAGCAGAGATTATGGCAGGAGTGGCACTGAAGCTTTCTTT. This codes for CATSRDYGRSGTEAFF.

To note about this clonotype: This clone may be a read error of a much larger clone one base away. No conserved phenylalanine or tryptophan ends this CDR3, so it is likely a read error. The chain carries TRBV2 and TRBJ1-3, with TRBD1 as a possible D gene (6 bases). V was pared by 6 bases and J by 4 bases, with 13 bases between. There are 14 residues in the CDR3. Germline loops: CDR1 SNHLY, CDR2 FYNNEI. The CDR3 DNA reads TGTGCCAGCAGCCTAACAGGGTCGGGAAACACCATATATCTT. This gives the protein CASSLTGSGNTIYL.